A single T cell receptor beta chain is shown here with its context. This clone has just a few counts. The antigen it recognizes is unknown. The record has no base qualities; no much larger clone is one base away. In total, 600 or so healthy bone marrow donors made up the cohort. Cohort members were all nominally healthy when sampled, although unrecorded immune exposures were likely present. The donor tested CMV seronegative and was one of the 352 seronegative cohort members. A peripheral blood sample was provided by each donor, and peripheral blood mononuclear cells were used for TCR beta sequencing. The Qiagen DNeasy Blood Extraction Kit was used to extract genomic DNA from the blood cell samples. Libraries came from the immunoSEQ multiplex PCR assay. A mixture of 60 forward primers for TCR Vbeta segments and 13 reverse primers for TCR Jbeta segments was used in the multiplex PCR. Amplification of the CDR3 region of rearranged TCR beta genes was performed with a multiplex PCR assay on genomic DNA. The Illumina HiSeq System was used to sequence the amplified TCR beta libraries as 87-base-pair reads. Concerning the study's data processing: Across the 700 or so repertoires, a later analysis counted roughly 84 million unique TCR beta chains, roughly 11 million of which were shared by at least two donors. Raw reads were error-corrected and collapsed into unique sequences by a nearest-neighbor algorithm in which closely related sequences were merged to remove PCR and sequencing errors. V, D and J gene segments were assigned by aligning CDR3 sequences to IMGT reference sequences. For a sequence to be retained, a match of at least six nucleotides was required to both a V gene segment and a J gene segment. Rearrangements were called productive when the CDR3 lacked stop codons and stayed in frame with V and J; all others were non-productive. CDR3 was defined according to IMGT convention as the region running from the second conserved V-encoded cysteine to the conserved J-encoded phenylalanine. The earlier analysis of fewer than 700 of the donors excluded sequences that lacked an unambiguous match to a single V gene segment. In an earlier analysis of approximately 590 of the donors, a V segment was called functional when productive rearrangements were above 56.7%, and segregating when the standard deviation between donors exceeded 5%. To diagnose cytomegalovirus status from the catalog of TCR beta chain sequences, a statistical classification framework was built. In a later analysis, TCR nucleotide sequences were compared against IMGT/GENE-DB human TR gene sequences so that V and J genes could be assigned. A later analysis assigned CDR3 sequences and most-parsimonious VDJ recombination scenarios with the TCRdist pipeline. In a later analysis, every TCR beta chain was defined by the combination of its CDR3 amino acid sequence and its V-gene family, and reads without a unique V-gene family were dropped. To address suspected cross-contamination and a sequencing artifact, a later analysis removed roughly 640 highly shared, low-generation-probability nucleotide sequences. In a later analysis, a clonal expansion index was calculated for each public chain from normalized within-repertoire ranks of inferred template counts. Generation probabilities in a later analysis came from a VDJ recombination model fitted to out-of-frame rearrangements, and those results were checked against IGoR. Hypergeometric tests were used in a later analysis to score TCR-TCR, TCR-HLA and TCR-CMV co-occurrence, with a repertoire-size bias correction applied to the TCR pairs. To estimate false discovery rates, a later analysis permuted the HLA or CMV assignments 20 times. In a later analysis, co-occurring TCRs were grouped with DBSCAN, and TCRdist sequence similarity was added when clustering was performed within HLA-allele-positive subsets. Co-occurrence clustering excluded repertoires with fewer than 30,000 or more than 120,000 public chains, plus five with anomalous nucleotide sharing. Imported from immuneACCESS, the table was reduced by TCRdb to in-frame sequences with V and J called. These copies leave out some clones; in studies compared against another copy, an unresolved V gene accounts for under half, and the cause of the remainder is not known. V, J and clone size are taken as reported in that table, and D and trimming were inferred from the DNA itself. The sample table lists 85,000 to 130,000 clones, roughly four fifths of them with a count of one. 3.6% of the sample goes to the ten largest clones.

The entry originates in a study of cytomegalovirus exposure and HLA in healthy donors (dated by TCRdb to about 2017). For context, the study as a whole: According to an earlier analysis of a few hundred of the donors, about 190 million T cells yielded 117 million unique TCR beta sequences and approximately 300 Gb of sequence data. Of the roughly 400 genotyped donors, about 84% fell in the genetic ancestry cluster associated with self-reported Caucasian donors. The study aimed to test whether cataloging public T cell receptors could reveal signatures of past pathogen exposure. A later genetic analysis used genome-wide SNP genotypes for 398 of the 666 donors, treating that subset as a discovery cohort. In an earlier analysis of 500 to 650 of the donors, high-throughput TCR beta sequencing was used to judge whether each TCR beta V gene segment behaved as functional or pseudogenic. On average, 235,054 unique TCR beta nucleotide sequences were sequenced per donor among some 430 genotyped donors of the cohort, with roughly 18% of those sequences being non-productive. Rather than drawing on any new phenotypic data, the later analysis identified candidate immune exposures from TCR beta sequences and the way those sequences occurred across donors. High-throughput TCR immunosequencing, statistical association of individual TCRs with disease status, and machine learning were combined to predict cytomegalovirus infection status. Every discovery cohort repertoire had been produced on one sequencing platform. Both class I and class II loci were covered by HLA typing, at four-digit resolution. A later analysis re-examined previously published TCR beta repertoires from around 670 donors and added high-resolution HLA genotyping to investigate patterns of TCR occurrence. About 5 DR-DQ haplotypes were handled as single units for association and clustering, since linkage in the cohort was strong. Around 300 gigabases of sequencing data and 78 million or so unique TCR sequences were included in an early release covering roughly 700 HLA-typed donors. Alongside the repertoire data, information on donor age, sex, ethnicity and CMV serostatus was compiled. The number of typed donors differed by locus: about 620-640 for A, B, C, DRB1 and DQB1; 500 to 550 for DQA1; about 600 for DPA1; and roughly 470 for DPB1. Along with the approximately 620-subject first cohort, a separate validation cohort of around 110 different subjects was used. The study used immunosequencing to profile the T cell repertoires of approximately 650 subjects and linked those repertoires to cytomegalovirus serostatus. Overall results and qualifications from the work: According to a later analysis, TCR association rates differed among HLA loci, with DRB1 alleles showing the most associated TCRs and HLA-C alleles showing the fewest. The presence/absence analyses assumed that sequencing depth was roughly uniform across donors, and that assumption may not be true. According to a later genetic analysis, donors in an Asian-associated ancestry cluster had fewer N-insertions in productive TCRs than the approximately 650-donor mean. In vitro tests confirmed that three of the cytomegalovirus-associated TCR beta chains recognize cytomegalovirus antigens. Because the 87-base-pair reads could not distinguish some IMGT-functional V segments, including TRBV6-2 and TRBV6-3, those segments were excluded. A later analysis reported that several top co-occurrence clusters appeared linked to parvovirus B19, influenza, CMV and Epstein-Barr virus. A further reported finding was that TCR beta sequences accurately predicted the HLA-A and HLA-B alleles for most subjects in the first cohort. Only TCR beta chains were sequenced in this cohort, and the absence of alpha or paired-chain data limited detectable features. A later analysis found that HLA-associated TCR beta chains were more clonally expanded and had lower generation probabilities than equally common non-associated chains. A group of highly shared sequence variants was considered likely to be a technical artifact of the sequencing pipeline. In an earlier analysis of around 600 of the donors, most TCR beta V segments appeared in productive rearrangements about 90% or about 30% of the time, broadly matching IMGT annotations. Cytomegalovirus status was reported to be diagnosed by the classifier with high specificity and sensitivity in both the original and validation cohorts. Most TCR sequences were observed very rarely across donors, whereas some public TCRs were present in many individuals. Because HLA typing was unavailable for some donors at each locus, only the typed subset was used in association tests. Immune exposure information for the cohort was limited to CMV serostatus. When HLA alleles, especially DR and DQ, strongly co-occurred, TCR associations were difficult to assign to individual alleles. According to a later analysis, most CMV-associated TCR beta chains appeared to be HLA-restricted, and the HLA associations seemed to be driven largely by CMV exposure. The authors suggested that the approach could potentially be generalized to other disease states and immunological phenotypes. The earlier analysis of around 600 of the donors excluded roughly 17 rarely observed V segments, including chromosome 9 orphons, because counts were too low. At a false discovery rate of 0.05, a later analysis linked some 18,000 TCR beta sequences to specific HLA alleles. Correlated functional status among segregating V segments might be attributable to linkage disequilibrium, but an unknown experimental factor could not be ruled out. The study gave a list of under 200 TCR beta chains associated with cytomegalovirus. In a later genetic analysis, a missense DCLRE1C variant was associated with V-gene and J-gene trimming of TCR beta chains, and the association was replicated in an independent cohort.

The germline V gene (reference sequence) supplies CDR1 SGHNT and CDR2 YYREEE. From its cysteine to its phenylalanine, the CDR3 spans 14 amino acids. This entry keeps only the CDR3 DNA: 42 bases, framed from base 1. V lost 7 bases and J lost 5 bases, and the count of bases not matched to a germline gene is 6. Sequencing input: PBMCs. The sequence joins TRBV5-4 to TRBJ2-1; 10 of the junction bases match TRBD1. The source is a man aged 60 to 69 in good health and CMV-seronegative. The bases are TGTGCCAGCTTTCCCGGGACAGGGGACAATGAGCAGTTCTTC. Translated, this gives CASFPGTGDNEQFF.